These 9 T cell receptor beta chains were all obtained from the same sample, sequenced in a study of long-term antiretroviral therapy in people with HIV. Researchers report immunoSEQ v3.0 was run at survey level. The assay was immunoSEQ multiplex PCR, and TCRdb's table has in-frame clones only and misses some. The sample holds roughly 45,000 clones, 84% seen once. Material: unsorted PBMCs, obtained 0.8 years after starting antiretroviral therapy. Receptors originate from a woman aged 18-29 years with HIV.

This clone was seen once. This CDR3 is CASIWGSNQPQHF. The CDR3 nucleotides read TGTGCCAGCATATGGGGAAGCAATCAGCCCCAGCATTTT. The chain couples TRBV28 to TRBJ1-5; D is unclear. CDR3 length: 13 amino acids. V was shortened by 7 bases and J by 1 base, with 8 bases between the two germline ends. The germline CDR1 and CDR2 sequences are MDHEN and SYDVKM.

This clone was picked up one time. The chain links TRBV18 to TRBJ2-7, with 11 bases fitting TRBD2. The CDR3 covers 17 residues. V shed 4 bases and J 2 bases; nucleotides not matched to a gene: 10. The V gene's germline CDR1 is KGHSH and CDR2 LQKENI. This CDR3 reads CASSLAGTSGSPYEQYF. The CDR3 DNA is TGTGCCAGCTCACTCGCCGGGACTAGCGGTAGCCCCTACGAGCAGTACTTC.

This clone was observed once. The genes are TRBV6-1 and TRBJ2-3; TRBD1 matches 8 bases. This CDR3 has 14 residues. The germline V gene has CDR1 MNHNS and CDR2 SASEGT. Germline trimming cut 5 bases from V and 3 bases from J; bases unmatched to any gene: 4. CDR3 amino acids: CASSTRTGTDTQYF. The CDR3 DNA sequence: TGTGCCAGCAGTACTCGGACAGGGACAGATACGCAGTATTTT.

The genes are TRBV6-6 and TRBJ2-3, with D hard to call. The germline CDR1 and CDR2 sequences are MNHNY and SVGAGI (reference sequence). The V gene lost 2 bases and the J gene lost 2 bases, with 8 bases spanning the gap. The CDR3 is 14 amino acids. The CDR3 DNA sequence: TGTGCCAGCAGTTACAGCGACACCACAGATACGCAGTATTTT. Amino acid sequence: CASSYSDTTDTQYF.

Points on this clone: The junction shows a germline mismatch at one end, possibly a read error. The gene calls are TRBV7-7 and TRBJ2-5; 10 bases are a match to TRBD1. Germline CDR1 and CDR2: SSHAT and FNYEAQ (reference sequence). The CDR3 length is 15 residues. CDR3 sequence (DNA): TGTGCTAGCAGCTTGATAGGGACAGGGGATGAGACCCAGTACTTC. This sequence encodes CASSLIGTGDETQYF.

V gene TRBV10-1 combines with J gene TRBJ2-1, with TRBD2 identical over 7 bases. The length of the CDR3 is 16 residues. Germline-derived CDR1 and CDR2 are WNHNN and SYGVQD (reference sequence). V gave up 3 bases and J gave up 5 bases; unmatched junction bases: 10. The CDR3 DNA reads TGCGCCAGCAGTGACTCAGGCAGCGGGAAAAACAATGAGCAGTTCTTC. Translated: CASSDSGSGKNNEQFF.

Of note for this clone: One end of the junction fails to match germline, which may point to a read error. The chain has TRBV7-3 and TRBJ2-3; 8 nucleotides line up with TRBD2. Germline V gene data show CDR1 as SGHTA and CDR2 as FQGTGA. This CDR3 is built from 15 residues. The DNA for the CDR3 is TGTGCCAGCAGCCTAACGGCTAGCGGGACAGATACGCAGTATTTT. This codes for CASSLTASGTDTQYF.

This chain connects TRBV27 to TRBJ2-7, with TRBD1 as a possible D gene (5 bases). The ends were cut back, 6 bases at V and 6 bases at J, with 18 bases in the middle. Germline CDR1 is MNHEY and CDR2 is SMNVEV (reference sequence). The CDR3 sequence is 14 residues long. CDR3 sequence reads: CASSLLSGIGEQYF. The CDR3 DNA follows: TGTGCCAGCAGCCTTTTATCAGGGATCGGCGAGCAGTACTTC.

The chain employs TRBV7-2 and TRBJ1-5; 7 bases align to TRBD1. With 2 bases clipped from V and 4 bases from J, the junction kept 5 bases outside the gene matches. CDR1 SGHTA and CDR2 FQGNSA come from the germline V gene. This CDR3 has 15 residues. CDR3 sequence reads: CASSLSQGGNQPQHF. The CDR3 region has the DNA TGTGCCAGCAGCTTATCCCAGGGGGGGAATCAGCCCCAGCATTTT.